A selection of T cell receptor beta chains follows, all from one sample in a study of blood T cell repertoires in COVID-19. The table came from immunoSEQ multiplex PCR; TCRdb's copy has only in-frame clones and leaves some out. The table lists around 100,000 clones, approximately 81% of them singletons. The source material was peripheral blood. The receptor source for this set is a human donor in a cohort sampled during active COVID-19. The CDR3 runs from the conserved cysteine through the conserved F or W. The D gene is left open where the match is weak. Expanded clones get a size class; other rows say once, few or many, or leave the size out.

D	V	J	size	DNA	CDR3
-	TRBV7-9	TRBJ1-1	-	TGTGCCAGCAGCCGCGCGGGAAAGAACACTGAAGCTTTCTTT	CASSRAGKNTEAFF
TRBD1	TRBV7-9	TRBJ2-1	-	TGTGCCAGCAGCTTAGGAGAGTCTGGGACAGGGGCTACTGAGCAGTTCTTC	CASSLGESGTGATEQFF
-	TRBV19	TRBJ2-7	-	TGTGCCAGTAGTATAGGGGCAGCAATCTCCTACGAGCAGTACTTC	CASSIGAAISYEQYF
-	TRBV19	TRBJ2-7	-	TGTGCCAGTAGCAACCCGGGGGACGGAACCTACGAGCAGTACTTC	CASSNPGDGTYEQYF
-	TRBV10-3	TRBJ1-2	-	TGTGCCATCCGGGGAGCCGGGGGAGGTGGCTACACCTTC	CAIRGAGGGGYTF
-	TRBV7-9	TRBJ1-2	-	TGTGCCAGCAGCTTAGCTCAGACGACTTCACATGGCTACACCTTC	CASSLAQTTSHGYTF
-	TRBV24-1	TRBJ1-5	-	TGTGCCACCAGTGAGACGGGGGTCGATCAGCCCCAGCATTTT	CATSETGVDQPQHF
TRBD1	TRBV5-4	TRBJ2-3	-	TGTGCCAGCAGCCCGCCCGGACAGGACGGCATGTATACGCAGTATTTT	CASSPPGQDGMYTQYF
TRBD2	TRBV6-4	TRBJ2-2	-	TGTGCCAGCAGGAGGTTAGGGGCTAGCGGGAACATCGGGGAGCTGTTTTTT	CASRRLGASGNIGELFF
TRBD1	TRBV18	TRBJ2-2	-	TGTGCCAGCCGCGACAGGGTTGGTCGGGCCGGGGAGCTGTTTTTT	CASRDRVGRAGELFF
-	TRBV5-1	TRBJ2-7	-	TGCGCCAGCAGCTTTTTAGGGGGGGAGAGCTCCTACGAGCAGTACTTC	CASSFLGGESSYEQYF
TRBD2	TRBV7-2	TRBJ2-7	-	TGTGCCAGCAGCCAAGACTGGGGTAGCGGGGGATACTACGAGCAGTACTTC	CASSQDWGSGGYYEQYF
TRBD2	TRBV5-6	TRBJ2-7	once	TGTGCCAGCAGCGCGGGGGGTAGGGATTTCTACGAGCAGTACTTC	CASSAGGRDFYEQYF
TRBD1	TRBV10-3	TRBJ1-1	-	TGTGCCATCAGTGTCGGCGGGACAGTGAACACTGAAGCTTTCTTT	CAISVGGTVNTEAFF
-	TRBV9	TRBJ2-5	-	TGTGCCAGCAGCGTACAGGGTGTAGGGCAAGAGACCCAGTACTTC	CASSVQGVGQETQYF
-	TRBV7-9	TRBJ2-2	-	TGTGCCAGCACCGGCGGTGCGGCAGGACTCACCGGGGAGCTGTTTTTT	CASTGGAAGLTGELFF
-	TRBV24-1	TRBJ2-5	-	TGTGCCACCAGTGATTTGATAAAGACCCAGTACTTC	CATSDLIKTQYF
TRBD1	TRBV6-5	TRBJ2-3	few	TGTGCCAGCAGTTACTCGCCGCAGGGGGCGCGAGATACGCAGTATTTT	CASSYSPQGARDTQYF
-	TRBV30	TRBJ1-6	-	TGTGCCTGGAGTCTGGCACAGGGTAATTCACCCCTCCACTTT	CAWSLAQGNSPLHF
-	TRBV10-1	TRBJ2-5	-	TGCGCCAGCAGTGAGAACCTAGTCAAGGAGACCCAGTACTTC	CASSENLVKETQYF
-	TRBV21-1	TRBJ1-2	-	TGTGCCAGCAGCAAAAGGGTAGGAAGGACAGGGGGCCTGAACTATGGCTACACCTTC	CASSKRVGRTGGLNYGYTF
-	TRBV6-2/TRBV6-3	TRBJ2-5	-	TGTGCCAGCAGTTACCCGATGCGAGAGACCCAGTACTTC	CASSYPMRETQYF
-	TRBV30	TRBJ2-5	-	TGTGCCTGGAGTGAACAGGGACCCGAGACCCAGTACTTC	CAWSEQGPETQYF
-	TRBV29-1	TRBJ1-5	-	TGCAGCGTTGAAACAGGGAACACTCTTTATAGCAATCAGCCCCAGCATTTT	CSVETGNTLYSNQPQHF
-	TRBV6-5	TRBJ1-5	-	TGTGCCAGCACAGATTATAGCAATCAGCCCCAGCATTTT	CASTDYSNQPQHF
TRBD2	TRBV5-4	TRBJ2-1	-	TGTGCCAGCAGCTTTGGACTAGTGGGTGAGCAGTTCTTC	CASSFGLVGEQFF
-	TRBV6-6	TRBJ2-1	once	TGTGCCAGCAGGGCAAGTGGGGGGGCAAATGAGCAGTTCTTC	CASRASGGANEQFF
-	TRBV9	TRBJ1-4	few	TGTGCCAGCAGCGTAGGGAATCCAGGTACTAATGAAAAACTGTTTTTT	CASSVGNPGTNEKLFF
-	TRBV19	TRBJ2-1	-	TGTGCCAGTAGTATTCGGGGGAATGAGCAGTTCTTC	CASSIRGNEQFF
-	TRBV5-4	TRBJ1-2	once	TGTGCCAGCAGCTTGGAGAACAGGGCTAGTGGCTACACCTTC	CASSLENRASGYTF
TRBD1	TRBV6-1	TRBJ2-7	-	TGTGCCAGCAGTGACCCGGGACAGGGAGGCGAGCAGTACTTC	CASSDPGQGGEQYF
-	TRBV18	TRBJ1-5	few	TGTGCCAGCTCACTACAGGACGATAGCAATCAGCCCCAGCATTTT	CASSLQDDSNQPQHF
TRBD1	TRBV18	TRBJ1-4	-	TGTGCCAGCTCACCCTTGGGACAGGATAATGAAAAACTGTTTTTT	CASSPLGQDNEKLFF
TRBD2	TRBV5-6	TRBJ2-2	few	TGTGCCAGCAGCTCCAGCGGGAGGGCGAACACCGGGGAGCTGTTTTTT	CASSSSGRANTGELFF
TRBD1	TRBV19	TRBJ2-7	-	TGTGCCAGTAGTATAAAGGGACAGGGCGGCGAGCAGTACTTC	CASSIKGQGGEQYF
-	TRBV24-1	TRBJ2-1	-	TGTGCCACCAGTGATGGGGGGTATGAGCAGTTCTTC	CATSDGGYEQFF
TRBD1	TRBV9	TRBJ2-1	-	TGTGCCAGCAGCGAAGGGACAGGGGTTAACAATGAGCAGTTCTTC	CASSEGTGVNNEQFF